The clone carrying this T cell receptor (beta chain) has more than one count but fewer than ten. The data were obtained in a study of blood T cell repertoires in COVID-19. Study at large: The United States, Italy and Spain supplied acute and convalescent COVID-19 samples.

The protocol was immunoSEQ multiplex PCR, while the TCRdb copy is restricted to in-frame clones and leaves out a portion. The sample yields 50,000 to 60,000 clones, less than 95% seen once. CDR3 size: 16 residues. V was pared by 7 bases and J by 4 bases, with 20 bases between. Germline CDR1 LNHDA, CDR2 SQIVND (reference sequence). The sequence came from a man in his forties with acute or convalescent COVID-19. Sequenced: peripheral blood. The chain is built from TRBV19 and TRBJ1-3; possibly TRBD1 for D (6 bases). CDR3 nucleotide sequence: TGTGCCAGTACCCCCCCAGTGGGCAGGGGCGGAAACACCATATATTTT. Translation: CASTPPVGRGGNTIYF.